The 5 T cell receptor beta chains presented below share a single source sample, sequenced in a study of CD8+ T cells in alopecia areata. As the sequencing template, cDNA was produced by extracting RNA and reverse transcribing it. Method: immunoSEQ multiplex PCR; TCRdb's copy keeps in-frame clones and lacks some. The table records more than 200,000 clones, just over 65% of them present only once. Regarding treatment: oral pan-JAK inhibitor, 5-10 mg twice daily. Here the sequenced sample was CD4+ T cells sorted from blood, taken at approximately week 42, from a patient treated with tofacitinib. The source of these receptors is a human donor with alopecia areata.

With regard to this clone: Other DNA sequences within the sample encode an identical CDR3. The chain couples TRBV29-1 to TRBJ1-2; possible D gene TRBD1, 5 bases. The CDR3 has 11 residues. Trimming stripped 6 bases from V and 2 bases from J, with 7 bases between. CDR1 is SQVTM and CDR2 is ANQGSEA in the germline V gene. The DNA for the CDR3 is TGCAGCGTAGCAGGGAACTATGGCTACACCTTC. It encodes CSVAGNYGYTF.

The chain links TRBV6-6 to TRBJ2-3; 7 nucleotides agree with TRBD1. V dropped 0 bases and J dropped 6; count of bases not matched to a gene: 9. The CDR3 covers 16 residues. CDR1 MNHNY and CDR2 SVGAGI come from the germline V gene (reference sequence). CDR3 sequence: CASSYSKGARGDTQYF. The CDR3 DNA follows: TGTGCCAGCAGTTACTCCAAGGGGGCCAGGGGGGATACGCAGTATTTT.

CDR3 loop: CASSPPSGQLNYGYTF. CDR3 nucleotides: TGTGCCAGCAGTCCCCCCTCCGGACAGCTGAACTATGGCTACACCTTC. The chain combines TRBV6-6 with TRBJ1-2; weak D call: TRBD1 (6 bases). The CDR3 runs to 16 residues. Trimming removed 5 bases at V and 2 bases at J, with 18 bases between. CDR1 and CDR2 from the germline V gene are MNHNY and SVGAGI (reference sequence).

The chain joins TRBV5-1 to TRBJ1-2; tentatively, D is TRBD1 (5 bases). Trimming pared 5 bases from V and 0 bases from J, leaving 11 bases between. CDR3 length: 14 amino acids. The germline CDR1 and CDR2 sequences are SGHRS and YFSETQ. The CDR3 spells CASRAGTANYGYTF. The CDR3, as DNA: TGCGCCAGCAGGGCGGGGACGGCTAACTATGGCTACACCTTC.

Only a few counts were recorded for this clone. The J gene is TRBJ1-1, the V gene TRBV7-9, with a possible D match to TRBD1 (5 bases). V lost 0 bases to trimming and J lost 7 bases, with 9 bases between them. The CDR3 contains 13 residues. The V gene's germline CDR1 is SEHNR and CDR2 FQNEAQ (reference sequence). CDR3 sequence reads: CASSLAQGSEAFF. CDR3 sequence (DNA): TGTGCCAGCAGCTTAGCCCAGGGAAGTGAAGCTTTCTTT.